The T cell receptor beta chain under discussion was sequenced for a study of T cell responses to AZD1222 COVID-19 vaccine. On the study more broadly: Pooling was applied to second doses at about 4 or about 12 weeks.

General study findings and limits: Donors were largely white British and mainly female; clonal diversity was possibly underestimated. Baseline seropositives among AZD1222 recipients totaled only five or six. Vaccination with two AZD1222 doses was followed by a rise in Spike-specific TCR breadth and depth.

There are a few counts of this clone. No antigen is known for it. The CDR3 has 14 amino acids. The germline V gene has CDR1 SEHNR and CDR2 FQNEAQ (reference sequence). V lost 4 bases to trimming and J lost 11 bases, with 17 bases between them. Produced via immunoSEQ multiplex PCR; TCRdb's table is partial and in-frame only. The sample gives 160,000 or so clones, approximately 94% of which show up once; around 2.6% is in the top ten. This sequence was found in an adult in good health. The chain is built from TRBV7-9 and TRBJ1-4, with a tentative D call TRBD1 (6 bases). Sequenced here: peripheral blood, sampled on day 0 of AZD1222 vaccination. The CDR3 is CASSWGAGADKLFF. As DNA, the CDR3 is TGTGCCAGCAGCTGGGGGGCAGGGGCGGATAAACTGTTTTTT. Full variable domain (missing parts from reference TRBV7-9 and TRBJ1-4): DTGVSQNPRHKITKRGQNVTFRCDPISEHNRLYWYRQTLGQGPEFLTYFQNEAQLEKSRLLSDRFSAERPKGSFSTLEIQRTEQGDSAMYLCASSWGAGADKLFFGSGTQLSVL.